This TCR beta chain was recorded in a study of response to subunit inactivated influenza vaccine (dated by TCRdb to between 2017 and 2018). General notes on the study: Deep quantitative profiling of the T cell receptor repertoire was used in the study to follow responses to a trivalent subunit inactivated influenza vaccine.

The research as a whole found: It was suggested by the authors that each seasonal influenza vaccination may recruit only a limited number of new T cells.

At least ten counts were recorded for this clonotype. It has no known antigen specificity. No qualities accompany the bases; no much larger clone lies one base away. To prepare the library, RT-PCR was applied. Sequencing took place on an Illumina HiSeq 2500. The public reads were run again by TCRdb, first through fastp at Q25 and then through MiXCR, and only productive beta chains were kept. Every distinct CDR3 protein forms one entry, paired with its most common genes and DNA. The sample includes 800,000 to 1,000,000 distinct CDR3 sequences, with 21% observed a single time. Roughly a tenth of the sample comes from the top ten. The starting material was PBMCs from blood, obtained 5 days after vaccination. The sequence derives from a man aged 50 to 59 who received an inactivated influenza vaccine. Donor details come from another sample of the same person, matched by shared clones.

The DNA sequence is as follows: TGTGCCAGCAGTCACGAACCGGGACAGGGTATCTTCTTC. Its translation reads: CASSHEPGQGIFF. The rearrangement combines TRBV12-3 or TRBV12-4 with TRBJ2-1; 9 junctional bases match TRBD1. From the cysteine through the phenylalanine, the CDR3 covers 13 amino acids. Only the CDR3 portion is preserved as DNA: 39 bases, with reading frame beginning at the first base. V and J are trimmed by 5 bases and 16 bases, and the gene matches miss 12 bases of the junction.